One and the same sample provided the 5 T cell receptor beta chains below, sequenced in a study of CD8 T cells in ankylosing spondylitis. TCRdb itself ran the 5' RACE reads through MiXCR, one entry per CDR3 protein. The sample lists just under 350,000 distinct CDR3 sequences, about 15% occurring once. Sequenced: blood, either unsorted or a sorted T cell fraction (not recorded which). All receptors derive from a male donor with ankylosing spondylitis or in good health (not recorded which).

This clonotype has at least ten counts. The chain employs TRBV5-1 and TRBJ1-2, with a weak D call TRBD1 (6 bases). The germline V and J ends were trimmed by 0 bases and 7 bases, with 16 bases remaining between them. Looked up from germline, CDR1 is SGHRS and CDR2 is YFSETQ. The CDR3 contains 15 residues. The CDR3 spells CASSLEARGGSGYTF. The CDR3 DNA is TGCGCCAGCAGCTTGGAGGCCAGGGGAGGAAGTGGCTACACCTTC.

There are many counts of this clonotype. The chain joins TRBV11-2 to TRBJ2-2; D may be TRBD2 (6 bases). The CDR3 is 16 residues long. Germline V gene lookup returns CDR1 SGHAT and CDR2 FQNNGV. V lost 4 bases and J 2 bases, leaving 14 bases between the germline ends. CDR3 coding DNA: TGTGCCAGCAGCTCTCCGGGGGACCCCAACACCGGGGAGCTGTTTTTT. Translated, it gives CASSSPGDPNTGELFF. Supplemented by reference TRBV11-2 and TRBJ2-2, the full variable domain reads EAGVAQSPRYKIIEKRQSVAFWCNPISGHATLYWYQQILGQGPKLLIQFQNNGVVDDSQLPKDRFSAERLKGVDSTLKIQPAKLEDSAVYLCASSSPGDPNTGELFFGEGSRLTVL.

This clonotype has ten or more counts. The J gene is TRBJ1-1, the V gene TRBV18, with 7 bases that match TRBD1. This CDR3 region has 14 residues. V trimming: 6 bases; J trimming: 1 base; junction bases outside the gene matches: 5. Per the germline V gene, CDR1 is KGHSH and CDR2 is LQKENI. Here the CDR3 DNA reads TGTGCCAGCTCCCGTGACAGGGCGAACACTGAAGCTTTCTTT. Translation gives CASSRDRANTEAFF.

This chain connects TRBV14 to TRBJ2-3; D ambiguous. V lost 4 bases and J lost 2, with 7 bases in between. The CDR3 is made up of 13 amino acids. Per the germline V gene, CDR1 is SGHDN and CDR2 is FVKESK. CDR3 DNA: TGTGCCAGCAGCCGCAGAATCACAGATACGCAGTATTTT. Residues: CASSRRITDTQYF.

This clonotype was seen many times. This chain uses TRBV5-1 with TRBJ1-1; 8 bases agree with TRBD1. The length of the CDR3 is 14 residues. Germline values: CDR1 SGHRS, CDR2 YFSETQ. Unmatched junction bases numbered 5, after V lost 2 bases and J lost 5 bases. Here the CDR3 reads CASSFRTGHTEAFF. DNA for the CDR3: TGCGCCAGCAGCTTCCGGACAGGGCATACTGAAGCTTTCTTT.